Sequencing of this T cell receptor beta chain was carried out in a study of cytotoxic CD8 clonotypes in ibrutinib-treated CLL. Study details: Among patients, around 25 responded partially and 2 completely; approximately 14 then stayed remitted and around twelve progressed after median approximately 70 months. A mean of about 240,000 productive templates and 90,000 or so productive rearrangements was obtained per sample.

Turning to this clone: No antigen is known for it.

Targeted sequencing depth ranged from 1 in 200,000 to 1 in 1 million T cells. Some clones are missing from TCRdb's copy, which holds only in-frame ones; the method was immunoSEQ multiplex PCR. The profile covers fewer than 400,000 clones, with 60% to 80% appearing a single time and about 5.9% taken by the ten largest. Overall study findings and caveats: Clonality showed a rise at ibrutinib response that reversed toward baseline at progression.

V was shortened by 2 bases and J by 0 bases, with 7 bases between the two germline ends. The CDR3 extends over 15 amino acids. Germline assignment: CDR1 MDHEN and CDR2 SYDVKM. This chain connects TRBV28 to TRBJ1-4, with a weak D call TRBD1 (5 bases). Sequenced here: PBMCs, sampled after 36 months of ibrutinib treatment. This TCR derives from a human donor with chronic lymphocytic leukemia. The chain's CDR3 is CASSLDSTTNEKLFF. CDR3 DNA sequence: TGTGCCAGCAGTTTAGACAGCACAACTAATGAAAAACTGTTTTTT. Full variable domain (remainder filled in from reference TRBV28 and TRBJ1-4): DVKVTQSSRYLVKRTGEKVFLECVQDMDHENMFWYRQDPGLGLRLIYFSYDVKMKEKGDIPEGYSVSREKKERFSLILESASTNQTSMYLCASSLDSTTNEKLFFGSGTQLSVL.